Below, 28 T cell receptor beta chains from the same sample are listed, as sequenced in a study of blood T cell repertoires in COVID-19. TCRdb's table, derived via immunoSEQ multiplex PCR, lists solely in-frame clones and lacks some. The sample lists around 92,000 clones; over 80% were seen once. The sequenced sample was peripheral blood. These receptors were obtained from a woman over 75 with acute or convalescent COVID-19.

The genes are TRBV5-1 and TRBJ2-5; tentatively, D is TRBD1 (6 bases). V was trimmed by 4 bases and J by 4 bases, leaving 14 bases between them. This CDR3 has 14 amino acids. Germline values: CDR1 SGHRS, CDR2 YFSETQ. The CDR3 region is CASSRGTLGETQYF. The CDR3 region has the DNA TGCGCCAGCAGCAGGGGGACCCTGGGAGAGACCCAGTACTTC.

The chain employs TRBV9 and TRBJ2-3, with 7 bases that match TRBD1. With 6 bases clipped from V and 3 bases from J, the junction kept 10 bases outside the gene matches. Germline lookup yields CDR1 SGDLS and CDR2 YYNGEE. The CDR3 consists of 15 residues. CDR3: CASNSLGGRTDTQYF. The DNA for the CDR3 is TGTGCCAGCAACTCCCTAGGGGGCCGGACAGATACGCAGTATTTT.

This chain joins TRBV11-2 and TRBJ2-5; 7 bases match TRBD2. Germline values: CDR1 SGHAT, CDR2 FQNNGV. The CDR3 runs to 15 residues. With 4 bases clipped from V and 0 bases from J, the junction kept 5 bases outside the gene matches. Here the CDR3 DNA reads TGTGCCAGCAGCTGGGGGGGGACCTACCAAGAGACCCAGTACTTC. Its translation: CASSWGGTYQETQYF.

This chain uses TRBV3-1 (or the pseudogene TRBV3-2) with TRBJ2-1, with 11 bases fitting TRBD2. J was trimmed by 4 bases and V by 4 bases; bases with no gene match: 9. The CDR3 covers 17 residues. CDR1 is LGHDT, CDR2 YNNKEL, per germline (reference sequence). The DNA for the CDR3 is TGTGCCAGCAGCCCTGTTACTAGCGGGAGACCATACAATGAGCAGTTCTTC. Its translation is CASSPVTSGRPYNEQFF.

This clone was recorded a few times. The genes are TRBV2 and TRBJ2-7, with TRBD1 matching 7 bases. This CDR3 region has 15 residues. V lost 3 bases and J lost 3; bases outside the gene matches: 8. CDR1 and CDR2 (germline): SNHLY, FYNNEI. The CDR3 bases are TGTGCCAGCAGTGAGAAGACAGGGATGGACTACGAGCAGTACTTC. It encodes CASSEKTGMDYEQYF.

The rearrangement joins TRBV5-4 to TRBJ2-5; tentatively, D is TRBD1 (6 bases). The germline V and J ends were trimmed by 1 base and 2 bases, with 9 bases remaining between them. Germline V gives CDR1 SGHNT, CDR2 YYREEE (reference sequence). The CDR3 is 14 amino acids. This CDR3 is CASSLRGFQETQYF. The CDR3 DNA reads TGTGCCAGCAGCTTGAGGGGGTTTCAAGAGACCCAGTACTTC.

The chain is built from TRBV3-1 (or the pseudogene TRBV3-2) and TRBJ2-1; no clear D gene. Germline CDR1 reads LGHDT; CDR2 reads YNNKEL (reference sequence). The CDR3 is 15 residues long. Trimming took 0 bases from V and 0 from J, leaving 6 bases between them. Here the CDR3 reads CASSQEVYSYNEQFF. In DNA form, the CDR3 reads TGTGCCAGCAGCCAAGAGGTCTACTCCTACAATGAGCAGTTCTTC.

This chain uses TRBV24-1 with TRBJ2-2; TRBD1 agrees at 7 bases. Germline-derived CDR1 and CDR2 are KGHDR and SFDVKD. The V and J ends lost 4 bases and 1 base, in that order; junction bases with no gene match: 11. The CDR3 is 18 amino acids. DNA for the CDR3: TGTGCCACCAGTGACCCACAACCAGACAGGGAGAACACCGGGGAGCTGTTTTTT. Protein product: CATSDPQPDRENTGELFF.

This clone was found a few times. The chain is built from TRBV7-3 and TRBJ2-1; 9 nucleotides agree with TRBD2. Germline CDR1 SGHTA, CDR2 FQGTGA. V shed 2 bases, J shed 3 bases, and the junction held 2 bases outside the gene matches. The CDR3 length is 15 residues. CDR3 residues: CASSLGTSSYNEQFF. In DNA, the CDR3 is TGTGCCAGCAGCTTAGGGACTAGCAGCTACAATGAGCAGTTCTTC.

This chain's CDR3 is CASSQEREVIYEQYF. The CDR3 coding sequence is TGCGCCAGCAGCCAAGAGCGGGAGGTTATCTACGAGCAGTACTTC. The chain links TRBV4-1 to TRBJ2-7, with 8 nucleotides matching TRBD2. The junction had 4 bases not matched to a gene; V was cut back by 0 bases and J by 3 bases. The CDR3 is made up of 15 amino acids. CDR1 is MGHRA, CDR2 YSYEKL, per germline.

CDR3 loop: CASSLAGMSDTQYF. The CDR3 DNA follows: TGCGCCAGCAGCCTAGCGGGAATGTCAGATACGCAGTATTTT. J is TRBJ2-3 and V is TRBV5-1, with 9 bases matching TRBD2. V dropped 4 bases and J dropped 4; count of bases not matched to a gene: 4. This CDR3 is 14 amino acids long. Germline V gene sequence: CDR1 SGHRS, CDR2 YFSETQ.

This clone was seen a few times. The chain employs TRBV7-8 and TRBJ1-5; D uncertain. The CDR3 spans 15 residues. V lost 0 bases, J lost 6 bases, and 12 bases lay in between. The germline CDR1 and CDR2 sequences are SGHVS and FQNEAQ. The CDR3, as DNA: TGTGCCAGCAGCTTAGCGATGGGTGGCGGTCAGCCCCAGCATTTT. This gives the protein CASSLAMGGGQPQHF.

This chain uses TRBV6-6 with TRBJ1-3; 8 nucleotides align to TRBD1. The CDR3 contains 15 residues. The V segment lost 2 bases and the J segment 5 bases; nucleotides outside the gene matches: 5. Per germline, CDR1 MNHNY and CDR2 SVGAGI (reference sequence). CDR3 in DNA: TGTGCCAGCAGTTACACAGACAGGGGACGAAACACCATATATTTT. The encoded protein is CASSYTDRGRNTIYF.

This sequence joins TRBV6-5 and TRBJ1-2; TRBD1 matches at 10 bases. The CDR3 extends over 15 amino acids. Germline values: CDR1 MNHEY, CDR2 SVGAGI. The ends lost 0 bases at V and 4 bases at J; junction bases unmatched: 2. The CDR3 DNA reads TGTGCCAGCAGTTACTCGACAGGGGGCGCCTATGGCTACACCTTC. Its translation: CASSYSTGGAYGYTF.

The V gene is TRBV5-4, the J gene TRBJ1-2; D is unresolved. The V end was cut by 0 bases, the J end by 5 bases, with 8 bases between. The CDR3 length is 13 residues. CDR1 and CDR2 (germline): SGHNT, YYREEE (reference sequence). The CDR3 nucleotides are TGTGCCAGCAGCTTGGGGGCCGAGTATGGCTACACCTTC. Amino acid sequence: CASSLGAEYGYTF.

The chain has TRBV19 and TRBJ2-4; D unresolved. The V and J ends lost 7 bases and 9 bases respectively, with 13 bases between them. The germline gives CDR1 LNHDA, CDR2 SQIVND (reference sequence). The CDR3 sequence is 12 residues long. The CDR3 spells CASKTWAGIQYF. For the CDR3, the DNA is TGTGCCAGTAAGACGTGGGCCGGCATTCAGTACTTC.

Note on this clone: At one end the junction does not follow the germline gene, possibly because of a read error. V gene TRBV5-6 combines with J gene TRBJ2-3, with 9 bases that match TRBD2. This CDR3 region has 14 residues. Germline values: CDR1 SGHDT, CDR2 YYEEEE. The CDR3 region is CASSRGTSKDTQYF. The CDR3 DNA is TGTGCCAGCAGTAGGGGGACTAGCAAAGATACGCAGTATTTT.

This clone was observed a handful of times. The junction departs from germline at one end; a sequencing error may be responsible. The genes are TRBV7-7 and TRBJ2-1; TRBD1 agrees at 7 bases. Germline CDR1 reads SSHAT; CDR2 reads FNYEAQ (reference sequence). The CDR3 spans 14 residues. The CDR3 coding sequence is TGTGCTAGCAGCCCCGGGACAGCCTACAATGAGCAGTTCTTC. Protein product: CASSPGTAYNEQFF.

The count of this clone is one. This chain uses TRBV29-1 with TRBJ2-7; D is unresolved. V was clipped by 0 bases and J by 3 bases, with 3 bases between them. The CDR3 extends over 11 amino acids. Germline assignment: CDR1 SQVTM and CDR2 ANQGSEA. The chain's CDR3 is CSVEDNYEQYF. CDR3 in DNA: TGCAGCGTTGAAGATAACTACGAGCAGTACTTC.

The V and J genes are TRBV27 and TRBJ2-7; no clear D. Germline lookup yields CDR1 MNHEY and CDR2 SMNVEV (reference sequence). The CDR3 has 11 residues. Between the trimmed V and J ends, which lost 3 bases and 6 bases, there was a span of 6 bases. The CDR3 nucleotides are TGTGCCAGCAGTTTTCCGGGCGAGCAGTACTTC. Protein sequence: CASSFPGEQYF.

The rearrangement uses TRBV27 and TRBJ2-3, with 9 bases fitting TRBD2. The CDR3 extends over 15 amino acids. Germline CDR1 is MNHEY and CDR2 is SMNVEV (reference sequence). The J segment lost 4 bases and the V segment lost 5 bases, leaving 7 bases of the junction unmatched. The CDR3 DNA sequence: TGTGCCAGCAGTCCCGTAGCGGGAGTTGCAGATACGCAGTATTTT. Residues: CASSPVAGVADTQYF.

This chain uses TRBV11-3 with TRBJ1-1; D gene uncertain. Germline lookup yields CDR1 SGHNT and CDR2 YENEEA. The CDR3 is 14 amino acids. V was cut by 3 bases and J by 0 bases, with 8 bases left in between. CDR3 nucleotides: TGTGCCAGCAGCTTTTCGGGAGTGAACACTGAAGCTTTCTTT. It yields the protein CASSFSGVNTEAFF. The variable domain in full, completed from reference TRBV11-3 and TRBJ1-1, reads EAGVVQSPRYKIIEKKQPVAFWCNPISGHNTLYWYLQNLGQGPELLIRYENEEAVDDSQLPKDRFSAERLKGVDSTLKIQPAELGDSAVYLCASSFSGVNTEAFFGQGTRLTVV.

The CDR3 DNA follows: TGTGCTAGTGGTTTGATTAATGAGCAGTACTTC. Encoded protein: CASGLINEQYF. V usage is TRBV12-5 and J usage is TRBJ2-7; D is unclear. V dropped 2 bases and J dropped 7 bases, with 6 bases sitting between them. The CDR3 consists of 11 residues. Germline V gene sequence: CDR1 LGHNT, CDR2 FRNRAP.

V gene TRBV30 combines with J gene TRBJ1-1; no definite D call. The length of the CDR3 is 16 residues. The V gene lost 0 bases and the J gene lost 5 bases, with 19 bases spanning the gap. CDR1 and CDR2 from the germline V gene are GTSNPN and SVGIG (reference sequence). CDR3 residues: CAWSVMEWGGRTEAFF. The CDR3 coding sequence is TGTGCCTGGAGTGTAATGGAGTGGGGAGGGAGAACTGAAGCTTTCTTT.

The chain is built from TRBV5-4 and TRBJ2-1; TRBD2 matches 15 bases. V lost 2 bases to trimming and J lost 8 bases; unmatched junction nucleotides: 5. This CDR3 spans 16 amino acids. CDR1 SGHNT and CDR2 YYREEE come from the germline V gene (reference sequence). The CDR3 spells CASSFGTSGRPHEQFF. The CDR3 region has the DNA TGTGCCAGCAGCTTCGGGACTAGCGGGAGGCCTCATGAGCAGTTCTTC.

V and J are TRBV11-2 and TRBJ2-7; 13 bases align to TRBD2. V shed 5 bases and J 3 bases; nucleotides not matched to a gene: 7. The CDR3 is 16 residues long. CDR1 and CDR2 from the germline V gene are SGHAT and FQNNGV. This chain's CDR3 is CASSVGTSGNYYEQYF. The CDR3 nucleotides read TGTGCCAGCAGCGTCGGGACTAGCGGGAACTACTACGAGCAGTACTTC.

This clone was found a few times. V gene TRBV28 combines with J gene TRBJ1-2; the D is unclear. The germline V and J ends were trimmed by 6 bases and 4 bases, with 12 bases remaining between them. CDR3 size: 13 residues. Germline-derived CDR1 and CDR2 are MDHEN and SYDVKM. The CDR3 DNA reads TGTGCCAGCAGCAACCCGAACGGCTATGGCTACACCTTC. Amino acids: CASSNPNGYGYTF.

A single count supports this clone. The rearrangement joins TRBV9 to TRBJ2-1; weak D call: TRBD2 (5 bases). Looked up from germline, CDR1 is SGDLS and CDR2 is YYNGEE. The CDR3 runs 15 residues. Trimming removed 0 bases from V and 3 bases from J, with 10 bases in between. The CDR3 DNA reads as TGTGCCAGCAGCGTAGCTACTAGTAACTACAATGAGCAGTTCTTC. This translates into CASSVATSNYNEQFF.